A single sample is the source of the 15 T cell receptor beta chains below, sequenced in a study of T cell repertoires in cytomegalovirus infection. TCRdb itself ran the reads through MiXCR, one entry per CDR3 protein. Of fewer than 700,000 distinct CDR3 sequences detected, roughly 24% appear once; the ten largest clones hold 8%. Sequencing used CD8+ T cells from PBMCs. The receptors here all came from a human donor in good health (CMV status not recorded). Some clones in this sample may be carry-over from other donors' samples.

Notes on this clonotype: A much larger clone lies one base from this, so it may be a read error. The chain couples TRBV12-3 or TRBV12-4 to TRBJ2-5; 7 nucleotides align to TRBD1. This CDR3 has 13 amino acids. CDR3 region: CASSITGVETQCF. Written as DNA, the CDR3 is TGTGCCAGCAGTATAACAGGGGTCGAGACCCAGTGCTTC.

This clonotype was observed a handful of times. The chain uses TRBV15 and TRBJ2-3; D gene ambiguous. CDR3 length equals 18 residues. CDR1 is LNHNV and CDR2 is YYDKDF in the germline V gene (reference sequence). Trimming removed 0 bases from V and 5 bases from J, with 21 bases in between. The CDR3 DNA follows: TGTGCCACCAGCAGAGATCCTGCCCCTAAGGCCACGGGAGATACGCAGTATTTT. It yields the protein CATSRDPAPKATGDTQYF.

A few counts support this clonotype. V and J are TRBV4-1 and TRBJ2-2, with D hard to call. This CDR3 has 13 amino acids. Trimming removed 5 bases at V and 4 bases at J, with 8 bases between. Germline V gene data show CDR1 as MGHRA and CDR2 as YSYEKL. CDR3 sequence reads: CASSGPSTGELFF. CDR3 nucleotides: TGCGCCAGCAGCGGGCCAAGCACCGGGGAGCTGTTTTTT.

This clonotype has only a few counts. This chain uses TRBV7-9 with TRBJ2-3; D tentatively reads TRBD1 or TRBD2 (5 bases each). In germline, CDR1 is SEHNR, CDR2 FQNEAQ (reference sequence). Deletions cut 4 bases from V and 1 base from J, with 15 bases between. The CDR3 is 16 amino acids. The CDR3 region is CASSSTRDGRTDTQYF. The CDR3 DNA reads TGTGCCAGCAGCTCAACTCGGGACGGTCGCACAGATACGCAGTATTTT.

CDR3 nucleotides: TGTGCCAGCAGGCTCCCAGAGGTGTCTAATTCACCCCTCCACTTT. This sequence encodes CASRLPEVSNSPLHF. V usage is TRBV2 and J usage is TRBJ1-6; D is ambiguous. Germline V CDR1 and CDR2: SNHLY, FYNNEI. This CDR3 is built from 15 residues. V was pared by 6 bases and J by 6 bases, with 15 bases between.

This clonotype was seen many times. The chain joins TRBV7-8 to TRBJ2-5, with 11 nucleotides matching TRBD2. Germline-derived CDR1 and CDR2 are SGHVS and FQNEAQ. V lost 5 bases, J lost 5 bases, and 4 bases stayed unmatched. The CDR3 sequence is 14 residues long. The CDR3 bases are TGTGCCAGCAGCCGACTAGCGGGGTGGGAGACCCAGTACTTC. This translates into CASSRLAGWETQYF.

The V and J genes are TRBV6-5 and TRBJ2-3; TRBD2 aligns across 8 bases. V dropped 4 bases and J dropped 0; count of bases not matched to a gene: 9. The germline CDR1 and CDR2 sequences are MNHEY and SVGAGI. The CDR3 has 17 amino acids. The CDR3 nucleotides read TGTGCCAGCAGTTGGTGGCGGGGGGAAAGTAGCACAGATACGCAGTATTTT. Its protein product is CASSWWRGESSTDTQYF.

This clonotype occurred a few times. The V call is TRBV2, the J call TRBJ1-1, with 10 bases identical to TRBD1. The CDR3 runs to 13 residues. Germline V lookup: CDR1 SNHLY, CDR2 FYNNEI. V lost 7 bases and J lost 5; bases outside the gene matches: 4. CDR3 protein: CASKDRGKTEAFF. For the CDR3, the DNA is TGTGCCAGCAAGGACAGGGGGAAGACTGAAGCTTTCTTT.

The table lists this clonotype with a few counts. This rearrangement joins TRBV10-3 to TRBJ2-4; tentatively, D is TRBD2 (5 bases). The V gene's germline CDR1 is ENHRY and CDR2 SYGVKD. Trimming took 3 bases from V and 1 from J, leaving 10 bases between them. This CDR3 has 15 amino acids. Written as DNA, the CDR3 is TGTGCCATCAGTGACGTCCCGGGGGCCAAAAACATTCAGTACTTC. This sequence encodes CAISDVPGAKNIQYF.

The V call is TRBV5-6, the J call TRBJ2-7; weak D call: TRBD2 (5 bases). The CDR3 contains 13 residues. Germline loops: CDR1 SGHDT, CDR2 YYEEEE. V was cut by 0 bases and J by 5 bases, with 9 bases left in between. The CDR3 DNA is TGTGCCAGCAGCTTGGCCGCAGCGGACGAGCAGTACTTC. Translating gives CASSLAAADEQYF. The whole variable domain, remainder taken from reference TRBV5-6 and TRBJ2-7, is DAGVTQSPTHLIKTRGQQVTLRCSPKSGHDTVSWYQQALGQGPQFIFQYYEEEERQRGNFPDRFSGHQFPNYSSELNVNALLLGDSALYLCASSLAAADEQYFGPGTRLTVT.

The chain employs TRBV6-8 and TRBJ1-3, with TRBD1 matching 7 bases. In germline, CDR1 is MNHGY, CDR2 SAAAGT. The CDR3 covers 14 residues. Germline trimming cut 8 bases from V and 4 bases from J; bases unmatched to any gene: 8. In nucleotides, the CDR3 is TGTGCCAGCTTTGAGGGGGCTAGAGGAAACACCATATATTTT. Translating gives CASFEGARGNTIYF.

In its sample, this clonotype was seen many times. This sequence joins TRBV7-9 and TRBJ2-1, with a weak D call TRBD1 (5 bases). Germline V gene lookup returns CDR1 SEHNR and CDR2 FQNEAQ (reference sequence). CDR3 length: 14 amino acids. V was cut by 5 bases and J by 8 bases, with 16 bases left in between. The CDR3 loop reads CASSPMDTWHEQFF. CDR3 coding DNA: TGTGCCAGCAGCCCTATGGACACTTGGCATGAGCAGTTCTTC. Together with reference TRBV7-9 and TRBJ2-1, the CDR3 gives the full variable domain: DTGVSQNPRHKITKRGQNVTFRCDPISEHNRLYWYRQTLGQGPEFLTYFQNEAQLEKSRLLSDRFSAERPKGSFSTLEIQRTEQGDSAMYLCASSPMDTWHEQFFGPGTRLTVL.

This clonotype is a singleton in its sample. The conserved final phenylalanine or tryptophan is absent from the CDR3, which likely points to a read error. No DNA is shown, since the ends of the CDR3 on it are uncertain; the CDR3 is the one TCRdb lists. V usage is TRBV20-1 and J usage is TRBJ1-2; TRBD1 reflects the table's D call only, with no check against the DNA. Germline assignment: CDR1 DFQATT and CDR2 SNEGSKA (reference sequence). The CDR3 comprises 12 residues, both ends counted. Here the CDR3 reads CSARDLGGHSSS.

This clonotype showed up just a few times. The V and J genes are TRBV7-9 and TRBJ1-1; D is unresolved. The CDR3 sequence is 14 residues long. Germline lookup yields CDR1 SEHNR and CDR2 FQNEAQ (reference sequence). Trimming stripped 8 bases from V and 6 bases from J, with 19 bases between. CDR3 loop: CASSGPGVSPEAFF. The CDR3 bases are TGTGCCAGCTCGGGCCCGGGCGTGAGCCCTGAAGCTTTCTTT.

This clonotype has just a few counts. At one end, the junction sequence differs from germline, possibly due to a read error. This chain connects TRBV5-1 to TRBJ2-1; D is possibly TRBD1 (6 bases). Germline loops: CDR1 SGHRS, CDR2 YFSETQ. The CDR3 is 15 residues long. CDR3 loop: CASSLAGQLINEQFF. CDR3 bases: TGTGCCAGCAGCTTGGCCGGACAGCTGATAAATGAGCAGTTCTTC.